Below are 21 T cell receptor beta chains sequenced from a single sample in a study of cytomegalovirus exposure and HLA in healthy donors. Use of 60 Vbeta and 13 Jbeta primers characterized the PCR. Libraries were prepared by immunoSEQ multiplex PCR; TCRdb keeps only in-frame clonotypes and omits some of them. The table lists approximately 160,000 clones, approximately 70% of them singletons. Sequencing input: PBMCs. These receptor sequences come from a woman aged 40 to 49 in good health and CMV-seropositive.

This chain connects TRBV19 to TRBJ2-6; D might be TRBD1 (5 bases). Germline CDR1 is LNHDA and CDR2 is SQIVND (reference sequence). The CDR3 runs to 16 residues. Trimming took 5 bases from V and 0 from J, leaving 11 bases between them. This chain's CDR3 is CASSVQASSGANVLTF. CDR3 nucleotide sequence: TGTGCCAGTAGTGTACAGGCAAGCTCTGGGGCCAACGTCCTGACTTTC.

The chain employs TRBV27 and TRBJ1-1; 10 bases fit TRBD1. The CDR3 runs to 15 residues. Trimming took 5 bases from V and 7 from J; bases not matched to a gene: 10. Germline lookup yields CDR1 MNHEY and CDR2 SMNVEV (reference sequence). The CDR3 sequence: CASSERDRGLGEAFF. CDR3 nucleotide sequence: TGTGCCAGCAGTGAACGGGACAGGGGCTTGGGTGAAGCTTTCTTT.

V and J are TRBV11-2 and TRBJ1-1; D may be TRBD1 (5 bases). The germline V gene has CDR1 SGHAT and CDR2 FQNNGV. The CDR3 extends over 15 amino acids. V lost 0 bases and J lost 4, with 12 bases in between. CDR3 in DNA: TGTGCCAGCAGCTTAGAAGGGGTGGGCATCACTGAAGCTTTCTTT. Its translation is CASSLEGVGITEAFF. Full variable domain (outside the CDR3, taken from reference TRBV11-2 and TRBJ1-1): EAGVAQSPRYKIIEKRQSVAFWCNPISGHATLYWYQQILGQGPKLLIQFQNNGVVDDSQLPKDRFSAERLKGVDSTLKIQPAKLEDSAVYLCASSLEGVGITEAFFGQGTRLTVV.

The chain is built from TRBV10-3 and TRBJ1-2; D is ambiguous. This CDR3 has 16 amino acids. V was clipped by 7 bases and J by 2 bases, with 20 bases between them. Germline CDR1 is ENHRY and CDR2 is SYGVKD. The CDR3 region has the DNA TGTGCCATCACCCCGTCGATTGGTGCCGGGAACTATGGCTACACCTTC. Amino acid sequence: CAITPSIGAGNYGYTF.

This clone is a singleton in its sample. This sequence joins TRBV28 and TRBJ2-1, with 8 bases identical to TRBD1. This CDR3 comprises 15 residues. V was pared by 6 bases and J by 8 bases, with 12 bases of the junction left unmatched. In germline, CDR1 is MDHEN, CDR2 SYDVKM. The chain's CDR3 is CASSRTGQGSHEQFF. DNA for the CDR3: TGTGCCAGCAGCCGTACAGGACAGGGCTCTCATGAGCAGTTCTTC.

This clone showed up just once. The rearrangement links TRBV28 to TRBJ2-1; the match to TRBD2 covers 11 bases. Germline assignment: CDR1 MDHEN and CDR2 SYDVKM. V dropped 5 bases and J dropped 0; count of bases not matched to a gene: 3. CDR3 length: 16 residues. The CDR3 here is CASSVTSGNSYNEQFF. The CDR3 DNA follows: TGTGCCAGCAGTGTGACTAGCGGGAACTCCTACAATGAGCAGTTCTTC.

A note on this clone: At one of its ends the junction is not consistent with the germline gene, which may arise from a read error. This CDR3 is also generated by other DNA sequences in the sample. The V call is TRBV28, the J call TRBJ2-1; the match to TRBD2 covers 10 bases. Germline CDR1 MDHEN, CDR2 SYDVKM. The CDR3 loop spans 15 amino acids. The CDR3 DNA is TGTGCTAGCAGTCTTCATAGCGGGAGGATCGATGAGCAGTTCTTC. Its protein product is CASSLHSGRIDEQFF.

This clone occurred once. The chain has TRBV4-1 and TRBJ2-1; D not certain. CDR1 and CDR2 from the germline V gene are MGHRA and YSYEKL. This CDR3 is 14 amino acids long. V was trimmed by 1 base and J by 5 bases, leaving 9 bases between them. Written as DNA, the CDR3 is TGCGCCAGCAGCCAAGGGTTAGTAAACAATGAGCAGTTCTTC. It yields the protein CASSQGLVNNEQFF.

The chain couples TRBV9 to TRBJ1-4, with TRBD1 matching over 9 bases. Germline V gene sequence: CDR1 SGDLS, CDR2 YYNGEE. The CDR3 is 17 residues long. V gave up 4 bases and J gave up 8 bases; unmatched junction bases: 15. CDR3 coding DNA: TGTGCCAGCAGCCCACGGATACAGGGGGCGCCGAAGGAAAAACTGTTTTTT. Protein: CASSPRIQGAPKEKLFF.

The chain carries TRBV21-1 and TRBJ1-5; whether TRBD1, the table's D call, matches the DNA was not checked. TRBV21-1 is marked as a pseudogene. CDR3 length: 15 amino acids. CDR3 loop: CASSRDRGDNQPQHF. The CDR3 DNA reads as TGTGCCAGCAGCAGGGACAGGGGAGACAATCAGCCCCAGCATTTT.

There are a few counts of this clone. At the DNA level, this CDR3 is encoded by other sequences in the same sample as well. In nucleotides, the CDR3 is TGTGCCAGCAGCTTATCTTACGAGCAGTACTTC. Its translation: CASSLSYEQYF. J is TRBJ2-7 and V is TRBV7-2; no reliable D call. Germline lookup yields CDR1 SGHTA and CDR2 FQGNSA. This CDR3 spans 11 amino acids. The V and J ends lost 2 bases and 4 bases respectively, with 3 bases between them.

This clone showed up just a few times. The chain combines TRBV27 with TRBJ2-1; D is ambiguous. Germline CDR1 MNHEY, CDR2 SMNVEV (reference sequence). The CDR3 runs 14 residues. V was pared by 7 bases and J by 6 bases, with 16 bases between. This chain's CDR3 is CASTRQPSSNEQFF. The CDR3 DNA reads TGTGCCAGCACCCGCCAGCCTAGTTCCAATGAGCAGTTCTTC.

This clone was counted only a few times. Here the CDR3 DNA reads TGTGCCAGCAGCTTATCGGGGGGGAATGTGAACACTGAAGCTTTCTTT. Encoded protein: CASSLSGGNVNTEAFF. The chain joins TRBV7-3 to TRBJ1-1, with a possible D match to TRBD1 (5 bases). Trimming took 2 bases from V and 0 from J, leaving 13 bases between them. This CDR3 spans 16 amino acids. CDR1 is SGHTA and CDR2 is FQGTGA in the germline V gene. Based on the CDR3 plus reference TRBV7-3 and TRBJ1-1, the full variable domain is GAGVSQTPSNKVTEKGKYVELRCDPISGHTALYWYRQSLGQGPEFLIYFQGTGAADDSGLPNDRFFAVRPEGSVSTLKIQRTERGDSAVYLCASSLSGGNVNTEAFFGQGTRLTVV.

This chain connects TRBV5-8 to TRBJ1-5; tentatively, D is TRBD1 (6 bases). The CDR3 sequence is 15 residues long. V was pared by 2 bases and J by 6 bases, with 15 bases between. Germline V CDR1 and CDR2: SGHTS, YDEGEE. The CDR3, as DNA: TGTGCCAGCAGCTTAGGCCAGGGGATTCTTCAGCCCCAGCATTTT. Protein sequence: CASSLGQGILQPQHF.

The V and J genes are TRBV4-1 and TRBJ1-2; 10 bases fit TRBD1. The V gene's germline CDR1 is MGHRA and CDR2 YSYEKL. J gave up 6 bases and V 4 bases, and 5 bases lay outside the gene matches. The CDR3 runs 14 residues. CDR3 nucleotides: TGCGCCAGCAGCCCCCGGACAGGGGGGAATGGCTACACCTTC. Protein: CASSPRTGGNGYTF.

The chain links TRBV4-2 to TRBJ2-3, with D tentatively TRBD2 (7 bases). V dropped 0 bases and J dropped 1 base, with 11 bases sitting between them. Germline CDR1 reads LGHNA; CDR2 reads YNFKEQ. The CDR3 extends over 16 amino acids. For the CDR3, the DNA is TGTGCCAGCAGCCAAGATGCGGGGGCCGGCACAGATACGCAGTATTTT. It translates to CASSQDAGAGTDTQYF.

The chain links TRBV2 to TRBJ2-5; tentatively, D is TRBD2 (5 bases). The V gene lost 8 bases and the J gene lost 11 bases, with 12 bases spanning the gap. This CDR3 has 10 amino acids. The germline CDR1 and CDR2 sequences are SNHLY and FYNNEI. The CDR3 here is CASLLGEQYF. Here the CDR3 DNA reads TGTGCCAGCCTTCTCGGGGAGCAGTACTTC.

The V call is TRBV4-2, the J call TRBJ1-1, with D perhaps matching TRBD1 (5 bases). Between the trimmed V and J ends, which lost 2 bases and 3 bases, there was a span of 10 bases. CDR1 and CDR2 from the germline V gene are LGHNA and YNFKEQ. This CDR3 is built from 14 residues. CDR3 DNA: TGTGCCAGCAGCCAACCTGAAGGGGACACTGAAGCTTTCTTT. It is translated as CASSQPEGDTEAFF.

Only a few counts were recorded for this clone. The J gene is TRBJ1-5, the V gene TRBV28; no clear D gene. The CDR3 length is 13 residues. V was pared by 2 bases and J by 6 bases, with 8 bases between. Germline CDR1 MDHEN, CDR2 SYDVKM. CDR3 bases: TGTGCCAGCAGTTTAGCGGGTGGTCAGCCCCAGCATTTT. Protein sequence: CASSLAGGQPQHF.

The chain combines TRBV7-6 with TRBJ2-5; 7 nucleotides align to TRBD1. V trimming: 5 bases; J trimming: 5 bases; junction bases outside the gene matches: 5. The length of the CDR3 is 13 residues. CDR1 and CDR2 (germline): SGHVS, FNYEAQ. CDR3 in DNA: TGTGCCAGCAGCCCGACAGGGTTTGAGACCCAGTACTTC. This codes for CASSPTGFETQYF.

This rearrangement joins TRBV7-9 to TRBJ1-5; 8 bases align to TRBD1. The germline CDR1 and CDR2 sequences are SEHNR and FQNEAQ (reference sequence). The CDR3 sequence is 14 residues long. V trimming: 5 bases; J trimming: 5 bases; junction bases outside the gene matches: 5. The CDR3 DNA follows: TGTGCCAGCAGCGCTTCGACAGGGGATCAGCCCCAGCATTTT. It is translated as CASSASTGDQPQHF.